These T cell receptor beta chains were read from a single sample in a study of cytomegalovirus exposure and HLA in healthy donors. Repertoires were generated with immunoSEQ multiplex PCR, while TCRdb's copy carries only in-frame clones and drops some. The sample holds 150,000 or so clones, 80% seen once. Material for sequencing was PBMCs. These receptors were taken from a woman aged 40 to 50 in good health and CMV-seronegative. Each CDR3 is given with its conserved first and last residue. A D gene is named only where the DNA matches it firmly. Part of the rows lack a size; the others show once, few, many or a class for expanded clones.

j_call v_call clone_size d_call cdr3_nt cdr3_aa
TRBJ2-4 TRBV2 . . TGTGCCAGCAGTGATGGGTTAGCGCTAGCCAAAAACAGTCAGTACTTC CASSDGLALAKNSQYF
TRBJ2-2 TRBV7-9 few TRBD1 TGTTCCAGCAGGGTACAGGGGTCCGGGGAGCTGTTTTTT CSSRVQGSGELFF
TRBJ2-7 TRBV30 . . TGTGCCTGGAGTGGAGCGGGTTCCTACGAGCAGTACTTC CAWSGAGSYEQYF
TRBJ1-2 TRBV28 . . TGTGCCAGCAGTTTGCGGCCTCGAGGCAGGGGCGATGGCTACACCTTC CASSLRPRGRGDGYTF
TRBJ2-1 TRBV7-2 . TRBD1 TGTGCCAGCAGCTTAGACAGGGGCATCTACAATGAGCAGTTCTTC CASSLDRGIYNEQFF
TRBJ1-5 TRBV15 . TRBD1 TGTGCCACCAGCGAACCGGGACAGATTAGCAACCAGCCCCAGCATTTT CATSEPGQISNQPQHF
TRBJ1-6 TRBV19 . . TGTGCCAGTAGCAGGGGTGAAGGGGATTCACCCCTCCACTTT CASSRGEGDSPLHF
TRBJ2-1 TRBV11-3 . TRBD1 TGTGCCAGCGGCCGGGACAGGGTTAATGAGCAGTTCTTC CASGRDRVNEQFF
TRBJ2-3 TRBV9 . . TGTGCCAGCAGCGTAGAAGGGCAGGGTGGAAGTGTAGATACGCAGTATTTT CASSVEGQGGSVDTQYF
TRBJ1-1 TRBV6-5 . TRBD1 TGTGCCAGCAGTACTCGGACAGGCTTGAACACTGAAGCTTTCTTT CASSTRTGLNTEAFF
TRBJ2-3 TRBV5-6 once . TGTGCCAGCAGCTCGGGACTGGGGGATACGCAGTATTTT CASSSGLGDTQYF
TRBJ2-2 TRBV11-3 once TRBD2 TGTGCCAGCGGGGGGGATTCGACCGGGGAGCTGTTTTTT CASGGDSTGELFF
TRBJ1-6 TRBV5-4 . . TGTGCCAGCAGCTTGGGTAGGGAGAGCAGCACCCTCCACTTT CASSLGRESSTLHF
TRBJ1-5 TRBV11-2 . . TGTGCCAGCAGCTCAACGACAGATACGAATCAGCCCCAGCATTTT CASSSTTDTNQPQHF
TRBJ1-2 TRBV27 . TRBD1 TGTGCCAGCAGTCACACGACAGGGAGCTATGGCTACACCTTC CASSHTTGSYGYTF
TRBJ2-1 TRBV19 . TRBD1 TGTGCCAGTAGTATAGCCCTAGGGGGCGCCGGCAATGAGCAGTTCTTC CASSIALGGAGNEQFF
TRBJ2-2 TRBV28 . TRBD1 TGTGCCAGCAGTTTACGGACAGGGGGGACCGGGGAGCTGTTTTTT CASSLRTGGTGELFF
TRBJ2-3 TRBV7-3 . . TGTGCCAGCAGCTTACCCGGGGGAGGTACAGATACGCAGTATTTT CASSLPGGGTDTQYF
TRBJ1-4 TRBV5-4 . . TGTGCCCTTTCTCAGGGCCCTAATGAAAAACTGTTTTTT CALSQGPNEKLFF
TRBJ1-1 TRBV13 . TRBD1 TGTGCCAGCAGGTATACAGGGGACACTGAAGCTTTCTTT CASRYTGDTEAFF
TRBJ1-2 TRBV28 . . TGTGCCAGCAGTTTACCGAGCCGCGCTGAGTCGTTAGGCTACACCTTC CASSLPSRAESLGYTF
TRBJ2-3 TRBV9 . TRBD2 TGTGCCAGCAGCGTACAGGCACTAGCGGGGCTGGATACGCAGTATTTT CASSVQALAGLDTQYF
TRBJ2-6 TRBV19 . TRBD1 TGTGCCAGTAGTCTCACCCGGGACAGCAACTCTGGGGCCAACGTCCTGACTTTC CASSLTRDSNSGANVLTF
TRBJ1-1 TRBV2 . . TGTGCCAGCAGTGTTAAGGGGGTGGAAGTCACTGAAGCTTTCTTT CASSVKGVEVTEAFF
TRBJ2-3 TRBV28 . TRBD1 TGTGCCAGCAGTTTATTGGGGACAGGGCGTACAGATACGCAGTATTTT CASSLLGTGRTDTQYF
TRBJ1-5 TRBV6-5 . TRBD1 TGTGCCAGCAGGCGAACAGGGGGGCAGCCCCAGCATTTT CASRRTGGQPQHF
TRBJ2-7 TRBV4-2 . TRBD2 TGTGCCAGCAGCCAAGATCCGCCCCATAGCGGGAGAAACTACGAGCAGTACTTC CASSQDPPHSGRNYEQYF
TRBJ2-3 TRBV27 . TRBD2 TGTGCCAGCAGTTCCCGGACTAGCCCTACAGATACGCAGTATTTT CASSSRTSPTDTQYF
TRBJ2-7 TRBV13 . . TGTGCCAGCAGCTTATACAAACCCTACGAGCAGTACTTC CASSLYKPYEQYF
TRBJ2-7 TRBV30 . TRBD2 TGTGCCTACCCCCCGGCGGGAGACTCCTACGAGCAGTACTTC CAYPPAGDSYEQYF
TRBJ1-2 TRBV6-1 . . TGTGCCATTGCCAGGAATAACTATGGCTACACCTTC CAIARNNYGYTF
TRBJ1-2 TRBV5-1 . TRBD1 TGCGCCAGCAGTCCTGGACAGGGTGTCACATTATATGGCTACACCTTC CASSPGQGVTLYGYTF
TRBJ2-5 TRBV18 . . TGTGCCAGCTCACCGCAACAGGCGCCTCAAGAGACCCAGTACTTC CASSPQQAPQETQYF
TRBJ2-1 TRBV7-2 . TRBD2 TGTGCCAGCAGGAACAGCGGGAGGGTAGGTGAGCAGTTCTTC CASRNSGRVGEQFF
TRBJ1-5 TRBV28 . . TGTGCCAGCAGTTTGCGGGGTTACCTACAAAATCAGCCCCAGCATTTT CASSLRGYLQNQPQHF
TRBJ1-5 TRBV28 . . TGTGCCAGCAGTTTAGGCGGAGCAGGGGTCATGAGCAATCAGCCCCAGCATTTT CASSLGGAGVMSNQPQHF
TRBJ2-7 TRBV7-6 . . TGTGCCAGCAGCTCTGCCGGGGTCGAGCAGTACTTC CASSSAGVEQYF
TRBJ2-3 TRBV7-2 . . TGTGCCAGCAGCTTATACCCCCTAGGGGGAGATACGCAGTATTTT CASSLYPLGGDTQYF
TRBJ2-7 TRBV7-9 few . TGTGCCAGCAGCTTCCGTTGGACTGACGAGCAGTACTTC CASSFRWTDEQYF